The 11 T cell receptor beta chains presented below share a single source sample, sequenced in a study of cytomegalovirus exposure and HLA in healthy donors (dated by TCRdb to 2016 to 2017). The library was produced with the immunoSEQ multiplex PCR assay. For the multiplex PCR, a mixture combining 60 forward primers for TCR Vbeta segments and 13 reverse primers for TCR Jbeta segments was used. As stored in TCRdb, this immuneACCESS dataset retains in-frame rearrangements with V and J assigned. A fraction of the clones does not appear; measured against another copy, unresolved V genes explain less than half of the discrepancy, and the remainder lacks a known reason. For this sample there are around 160,000 clones; 60% to 80% appear just once. Of the sample, over 12% is held by the ten largest clones. Sequencing was done on a sample of PBMCs. The source is a man aged 50-60 years in good health and CMV-seropositive.

The chain couples TRBV7-2 to TRBJ2-5, with 10 bases aligning to TRBD2. Trimming took 1 base from V and 7 from J; bases not matched to a gene: 9. The CDR3 has 16 residues. Germline CDR1 and CDR2: SGHTA and FQGNSA. CDR3 DNA: TGTGCCAGCAGCTTAGACACCCAGCGGGGGGGCGGGACCCAGTACTTC. Its translation is CASSLDTQRGGGTQYF.

This chain links TRBV21-1 with TRBJ1-6; the D segment call TRBD1 is taken from the table without a DNA check. TRBV21-1 is described as a pseudogene. The length of the CDR3 is 21 residues. Written as DNA, the CDR3 is TGTGCCAGCAGCAAAAGTCAAGAGGGACAGGGGGAACGCGGGGGTAATTCACCCCTCCACTTT. It specifies CASSKSQEGQGERGGNSPLHF.

The chain recombines TRBV15 with TRBJ2-1, with 7 nucleotides matching TRBD1. The CDR3 has 22 amino acids. Germline loops: CDR1 LNHNV, CDR2 YYDKDF (reference sequence). Trimming cost V 1 base and J 8 bases; bases outside gene matches: 29. CDR3 DNA sequence: TGTGCCACCAGCAGAGGGGGCCCCACGGTCAAACTCACAGGGGATTGGGGCCATGAGCAGTTCTTC. It encodes CATSRGGPTVKLTGDWGHEQFF. Drawing the rest from reference TRBV15 and TRBJ2-1, the complete variable domain is DAMVIQNPRYQVTQFGKPVTLSCSQTLNHNVMYWYQQKSSQAPKLLFHYYDKDFNNEADTPDNFQSRRPNTSFCFLDIRSPGLGDTAMYLCATSRGGPTVKLTGDWGHEQFFGPGTRLTVL.

The sample holds a few counts of this clone. This sample also contains other DNA sequences that code for the same CDR3. The chain has TRBV7-9 and TRBJ2-3; 8 bases map to TRBD1. Germline CDR1 and CDR2: SEHNR and FQNEAQ (reference sequence). The CDR3 is 15 residues long. V lost 5 bases and J lost 1; bases outside the gene matches: 5. In DNA form, the CDR3 reads TGTGCCAGCAGCCCCCCGGGACAGGGCACAGATACGCAGTATTTT. This translates into CASSPPGQGTDTQYF.

This clone was recorded once. The V gene is TRBV6-4, the J gene TRBJ1-4; TRBD1 is a possible D gene (5 bases). The germline V and J ends were trimmed by 6 bases and 4 bases, with 15 bases remaining between them. CDR3 length equals 15 residues. Germline V CDR1 and CDR2: MRHNA, SNTAGT. The CDR3 DNA sequence: TGTGCCAGCAGCGAAGGGCAGGGACTTAATGAAAAACTGTTTTTT. Protein: CASSEGQGLNEKLFF.

Only a few counts were recorded for this clone. The chain carries TRBV14 and TRBJ1-1; a possible D gene is TRBD1 (5 bases). From germline, CDR1 is SGHDN and CDR2 FVKESK. The CDR3 totals 16 residues. Trimming removed 0 bases from V and 0 bases from J, with 11 bases in between. CDR3 coding DNA: TGTGCCAGCAGCCAAGAGGTCGGCAGGGTGAACACTGAAGCTTTCTTT. The encoded protein is CASSQEVGRVNTEAFF.

This chain connects TRBV10-3 to TRBJ1-4; perhaps TRBD1 as D (6 bases). V was clipped by 6 bases and J by 7 bases, with 12 bases between them. The CDR3 runs 13 residues. Germline-derived CDR1 and CDR2 are ENHRY and SYGVKD. DNA for the CDR3: TGTGCCATCAGGGAAAGGGGGATTGAAAAACTGTTTTTT. Residues: CAIRERGIEKLFF.

This clone was detected only once. V and J are TRBV9 and TRBJ2-2; 8 nucleotides agree with TRBD2. The CDR3 covers 16 residues. CDR1 and CDR2 from the germline V gene are SGDLS and YYNGEE. The ends lost 2 bases at V and 0 bases at J; junction bases unmatched: 3. CDR3 loop: CASSVGRGANTGELFF. The DNA of the CDR3 is TGTGCCAGCAGCGTCGGGCGGGGGGCGAACACCGGGGAGCTGTTTTTT. The complete variable domain, with remaining parts taken from reference TRBV9 and TRBJ2-2, reads DSGVTQTPKHLITATGQRVTLRCSPRSGDLSVYWYQQSLDQGLQFLIQYYNGEERAKGNILERFSAQQFPDLHSELNLSSLELGDSALYFCASSVGRGANTGELFFGEGSRLTVL.

This chain joins TRBV2 and TRBJ1-2; 11 nucleotides match TRBD1. This CDR3 is built from 15 residues. Per the germline V gene, CDR1 is SNHLY and CDR2 is FYNNEI. V shed 7 bases and J 4 bases; nucleotides not matched to a gene: 8. The CDR3 DNA follows: TGTGCCAGCAAACCGGACAGGGGGCTCAGCTATGGCTACACCTTC. Translating gives CASKPDRGLSYGYTF.

This chain connects TRBV6-1 to TRBJ2-7, with TRBD2 matching 12 bases. V lost 8 bases and J lost 5; bases outside the gene matches: 7. Germline V gene sequence: CDR1 MNHNS, CDR2 SASEGT. The CDR3 has 14 amino acids. CDR3 amino acids: CASQRTSGVHEQYV. The CDR3 nucleotides are TGTGCCAGCCAACGGACTAGCGGGGTCCACGAGCAGTACGTC.

The gene calls are TRBV11-2 and TRBJ2-3; 7 bases fit TRBD1. V lost 5 bases to trimming and J lost 2 bases; unmatched junction nucleotides: 7. CDR1 is SGHAT, CDR2 FQNNGV, per germline. This CDR3 contains 15 residues. The CDR3 loop is CASSALTGATDTQYF. The CDR3 DNA sequence: TGTGCCAGCAGCGCCCTAACAGGGGCCACAGATACGCAGTATTTT.